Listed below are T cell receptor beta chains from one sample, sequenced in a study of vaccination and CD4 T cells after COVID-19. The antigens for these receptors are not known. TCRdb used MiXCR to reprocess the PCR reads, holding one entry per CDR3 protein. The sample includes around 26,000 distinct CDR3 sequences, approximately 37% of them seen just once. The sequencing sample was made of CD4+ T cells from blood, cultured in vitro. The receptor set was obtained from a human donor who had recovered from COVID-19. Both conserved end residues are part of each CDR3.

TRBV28	CASSLADGQRRSYTF
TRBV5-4	CASSPSWTSGRFSYNEQFF
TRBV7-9	CASSSGQQYTEAFF
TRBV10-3	CAISESGTDTQYF
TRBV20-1	CSASHGLAGARSYNEQFF
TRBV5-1	CASSTGQRVRTGELFF
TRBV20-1	CSARAPGGGWETQYF
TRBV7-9	CASSDSGLWEQYF
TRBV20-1	CSAEDRDTDTQYF
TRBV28	CASSLGLAVSQYF
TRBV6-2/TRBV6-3	CASSQGAEQYF
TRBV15	CATSREALPGGRMGNTIYF
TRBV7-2	CASRPGTSSYNEQFF
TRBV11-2	CASSRDREETQYF
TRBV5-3	CARSSQNPTLNTEAFF
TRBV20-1	CSATPGLGYEQYF
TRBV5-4	CASSLQGGGRQEQYF
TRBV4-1	CASSRATANYGYTF